One sample yielded the 10 T cell receptor beta chains listed below, sequenced in a study of OX40 agonist ivuxolimab in advanced cancers. Only in-frame clones appear in the TCRdb table, and some are missing; sequencing was by immunoSEQ multiplex PCR. The sample yields around 68,000 clones, more than 85% seen once. This specimen consisted of CD4+ or CD8+ T cells sorted from blood, obtained in a trial of the OX40 agonist ivuxolimab. Receptor source: an adult with an advanced solid tumor such as melanoma, head and neck, liver or kidney cancer.

The chain couples TRBV14 to TRBJ2-6; tentative D call: TRBD2 (5 bases). V was shortened by 1 base and J by 0 bases, with 10 bases between the two germline ends. From germline, CDR1 is SGHDN and CDR2 FVKESK. This CDR3 contains 17 residues. The CDR3 nucleotides are TGTGCCAGCAGCCAAGGACGGAGGATCTCTGGGGCCAACGTCCTGACTTTC. Amino acid sequence: CASSQGRRISGANVLTF.

This clone has a handful of counts. The CDR3 region is CASSPQGAGVGYNEQFF. CDR3 bases: TGTGCCAGCAGTCCCCAAGGAGCGGGAGTGGGATACAATGAGCAGTTCTTC. The rearrangement uses TRBV6-4 and TRBJ2-1; 8 bases map to TRBD2. With 5 bases clipped from V and 4 bases from J, the junction kept 13 bases outside the gene matches. This CDR3 comprises 17 residues. The germline gives CDR1 MRHNA, CDR2 SNTAGT.

The chain recombines TRBV4-1 with TRBJ2-7, with TRBD1 matching 7 bases. The V segment lost 2 bases and the J segment 6 bases; nucleotides outside the gene matches: 7. The germline gives CDR1 MGHRA, CDR2 YSYEKL. This CDR3 comprises 14 residues. The CDR3 sequence: CASSQPDRVGEQYF. The CDR3 DNA reads as TGCGCCAGCAGCCAACCCGACAGGGTCGGCGAGCAGTACTTC.

The rearrangement uses TRBV2 and TRBJ2-2; 9 bases are shared with TRBD2. Germline loops: CDR1 SNHLY, CDR2 FYNNEI. Losses at the gene ends were 7 bases for V and 4 bases for J; bases not matched to a gene: 7. The CDR3 is 15 amino acids. The CDR3 bases are TGTGCCAGCACCGGCGGGAGGGTCGGCACCGGGGAGCTGTTTTTT. Protein product: CASTGGRVGTGELFF.

DNA of the CDR3: TGTGCCAGCTCACCAGGAGGTGGATCTGGAAACACCATATATTTT. Its protein product is CASSPGGGSGNTIYF. The rearrangement links TRBV18 to TRBJ1-3; D call uncertain. Trimming removed 2 bases from V and 1 base from J, with 9 bases in between. Germline CDR1 reads KGHSH; CDR2 reads LQKENI. CDR3 length: 15 residues.

V gene TRBV4-2 combines with J gene TRBJ1-1; D remains ambiguous. This CDR3 spans 11 amino acids. Trimming pared 0 bases from V and 11 bases from J, leaving 7 bases between. The germline CDR1 and CDR2 sequences are LGHNA and YNFKEQ. The CDR3 spells CASSQEQGAFF. DNA of the CDR3: TGTGCCAGCAGCCAAGAACAAGGGGCTTTCTTT.

For the CDR3, the DNA is TGTGCCAGCAGCTCAAGTGATAGCGGGAGTGTGAATACGCAGTATTTT. This gives the protein CASSSSDSGSVNTQYF. V gene TRBV7-3 combines with J gene TRBJ2-3; 9 nucleotides agree with TRBD2. J lost 7 bases, V lost 4 bases, and 12 bases had no gene match. This CDR3 contains 16 residues. Germline lookup yields CDR1 SGHTA and CDR2 FQGTGA.

This clone appeared a single time. The chain carries TRBV7-2 and TRBJ1-1, with a weak D call TRBD1 (6 bases). V lost 1 base to trimming and J lost 6 bases, with 15 bases between them. Germline CDR1 is SGHTA and CDR2 is FQGNSA. The CDR3 covers 15 residues. The CDR3 is CASSLVGNSGAEAFF. Written as DNA, the CDR3 is TGTGCCAGCAGCTTAGTCGGGAACTCAGGGGCTGAAGCTTTCTTT.

This clone was counted a single time. This rearrangement joins TRBV29-1 to TRBJ1-3, with unresolved D. Trimming removed 3 bases from V and 0 bases from J, with 18 bases in between. This CDR3 region has 17 residues. CDR1 and CDR2 (germline): SQVTM, ANQGSEA. The CDR3 DNA is TGCAGCGTTGACCCCCTCGACCCCGAGAGCTCTGGAAACACCATATATTTT. It yields the protein CSVDPLDPESSGNTIYF.

This clone showed up just once. The genes are TRBV27 and TRBJ2-3, with 7 positions matching TRBD2. The V segment lost 2 bases and the J segment 4 bases; nucleotides outside the gene matches: 6. Per the germline V gene, CDR1 is MNHEY and CDR2 is SMNVEV (reference sequence). The CDR3 consists of 15 residues. DNA of the CDR3: TGTGCCAGCAGTTTAACGGGAGGATTCGCAGATACGCAGTATTTT. The encoded protein is CASSLTGGFADTQYF.